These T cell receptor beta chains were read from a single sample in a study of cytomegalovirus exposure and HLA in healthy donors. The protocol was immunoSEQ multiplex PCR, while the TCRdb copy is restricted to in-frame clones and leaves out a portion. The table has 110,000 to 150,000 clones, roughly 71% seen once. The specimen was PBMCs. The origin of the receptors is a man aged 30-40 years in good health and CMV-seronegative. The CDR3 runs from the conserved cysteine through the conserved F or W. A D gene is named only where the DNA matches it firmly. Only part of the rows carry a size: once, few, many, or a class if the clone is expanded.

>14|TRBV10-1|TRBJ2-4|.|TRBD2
CASSTSGLAGIQYF
TGCGCCAGCAGTACCTCGGGACTAGCTGGCATTCAGTACTTC
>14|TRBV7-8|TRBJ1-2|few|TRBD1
CASSPTGEGYGYTF
TGTGCCAGCAGCCCAACAGGGGAAGGATATGGCTACACCTTC
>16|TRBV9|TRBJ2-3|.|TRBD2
CASSAGRGSGTDTQYF
TGTGCCAGCAGCGCCGGGAGGGGGAGCGGCACAGATACGCAGTATTTT
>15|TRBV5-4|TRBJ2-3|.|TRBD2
CASSGTSGSTDTQYF
TGTGCCAGCAGTGGGACTAGCGGTTCCACAGATACGCAGTATTTT
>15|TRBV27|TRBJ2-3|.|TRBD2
CASSLEAGGTDTQYF
TGTGCCAGCAGTTTAGAAGCGGGAGGAACAGATACGCAGTATTTT
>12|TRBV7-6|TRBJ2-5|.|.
CASRGPGETQYF
TGTGCCAGCCGCGGGCCGGGGGAGACCCAGTACTTC
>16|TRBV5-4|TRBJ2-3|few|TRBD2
CASSSGLAGSTDTQYF
TGTGCCAGCAGCTCAGGACTAGCGGGAAGCACAGATACGCAGTATTTT
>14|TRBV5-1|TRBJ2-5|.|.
CASSLSAGKETQYF
TGCGCCAGCAGCTTGTCCGCGGGAAAGGAGACCCAGTACTTC
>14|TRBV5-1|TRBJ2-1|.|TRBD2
CASSLDPSGGGRFF
TGCGCCAGCAGCTTGGACCCTAGCGGGGGGGGGAGGTTCTTC
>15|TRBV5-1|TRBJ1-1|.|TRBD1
CASQRQGQMNTEAFF
TGCGCCAGCCAAAGACAGGGACAGATGAACACTGAAGCTTTCTTT
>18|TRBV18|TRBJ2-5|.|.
CASSFLAPHTLDGETQYF
TGTGCCAGCTCATTCCTAGCACCCCACACCTTGGATGGAGAGACCCAGTACTTC
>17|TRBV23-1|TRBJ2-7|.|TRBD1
CASSQLGGQGARYEQYF
TGCGCCAGCAGTCAATTAGGGGGGCAGGGGGCGAGGTACGAGCAGTACTTC
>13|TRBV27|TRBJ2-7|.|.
CASSLSGAYEQYF
TGTGCCAGCAGTTTATCAGGGGCATACGAGCAGTACTTC
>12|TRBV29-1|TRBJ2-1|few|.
CSVAPLARGGFF
TGCAGCGTCGCCCCCCTAGCTCGAGGTGGGTTCTTC
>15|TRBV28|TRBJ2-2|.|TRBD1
CASSPPQGGRGELFF
TGTGCCAGCAGCCCGCCACAGGGGGGCAGGGGGGAGCTGTTTTTT
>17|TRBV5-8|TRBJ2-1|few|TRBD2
CASSLVTSGRAAYEQFF
TGTGCCAGCAGCTTGGTAACTAGCGGGAGGGCCGCGTATGAGCAGTTCTTC
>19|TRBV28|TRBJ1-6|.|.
CANQRPARGGKAYNSPLHF
TGTGCCAACCAACGACCCGCCAGGGGTGGGAAGGCTTATAATTCACCCCTCCACTTT
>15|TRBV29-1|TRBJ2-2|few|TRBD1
CSVSRDRGNTGELFF
TGCAGCGTTAGCCGGGACAGGGGGAACACCGGGGAGCTGTTTTTT
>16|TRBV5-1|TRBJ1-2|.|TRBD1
CASSVSTGRDNYGYTF
TGCGCCAGCAGCGTATCGACAGGGCGGGATAACTATGGCTACACCTTC
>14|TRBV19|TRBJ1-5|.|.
CASSVRWGNQPQHF
TGTGCCAGTAGTGTCAGGTGGGGCAATCAGCCCCAGCATTTT
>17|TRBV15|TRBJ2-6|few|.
CATSRDPDSSGANVLTF
TGTGCCACCAGCAGAGATCCCGACAGTTCTGGGGCCAACGTCCTGACTTTC
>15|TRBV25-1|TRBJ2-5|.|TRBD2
CASSESSSGRETQYF
TGTGCCAGCAGTGAATCGTCTAGCGGGAGGGAGACCCAGTACTTC
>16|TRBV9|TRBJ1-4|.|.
CASSEAPRGVGEKLFF
TGTGCCAGCAGCGAGGCCCCCCGGGGGGTAGGCGAAAAACTGTTTTTT
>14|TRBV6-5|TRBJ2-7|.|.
CASSYSRRAYEQYF
TGTGCCAGCAGTTACTCTAGGAGGGCCTACGAGCAGTACTTC
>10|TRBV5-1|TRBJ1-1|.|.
CASSLAEAFF
TGCGCCAGCAGCTTGGCAGAAGCTTTCTTT
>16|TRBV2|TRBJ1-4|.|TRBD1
CASMRTGDATNEKLFF
TGTGCCAGCATGCGGACAGGGGATGCAACTAATGAAAAACTGTTTTTT
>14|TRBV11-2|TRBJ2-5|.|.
CASSPREGRETQYF
TGTGCCAGCAGCCCTCGAGAGGGTCGGGAGACCCAGTACTTC
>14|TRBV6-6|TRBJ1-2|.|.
CASSYDRTRYGYTF
TGTGCCAGCAGTTACGACCGGACACGGTATGGCTACACCTTC